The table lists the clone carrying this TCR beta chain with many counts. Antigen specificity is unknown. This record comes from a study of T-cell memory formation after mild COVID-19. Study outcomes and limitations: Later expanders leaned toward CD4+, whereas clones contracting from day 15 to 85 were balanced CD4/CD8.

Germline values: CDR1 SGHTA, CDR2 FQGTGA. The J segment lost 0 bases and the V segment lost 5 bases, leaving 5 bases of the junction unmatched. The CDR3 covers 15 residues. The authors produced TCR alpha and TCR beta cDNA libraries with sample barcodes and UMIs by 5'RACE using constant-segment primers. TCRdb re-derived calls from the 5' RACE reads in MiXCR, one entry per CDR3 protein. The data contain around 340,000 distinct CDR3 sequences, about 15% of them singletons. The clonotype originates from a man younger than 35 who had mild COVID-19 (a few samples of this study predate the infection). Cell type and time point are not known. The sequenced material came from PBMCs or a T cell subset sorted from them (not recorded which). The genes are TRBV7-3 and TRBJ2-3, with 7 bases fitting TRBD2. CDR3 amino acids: CASSLRLASTDTQYF. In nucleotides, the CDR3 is TGTGCCAGCAGCCTGCGACTAGCAAGCACAGATACGCAGTATTTT.